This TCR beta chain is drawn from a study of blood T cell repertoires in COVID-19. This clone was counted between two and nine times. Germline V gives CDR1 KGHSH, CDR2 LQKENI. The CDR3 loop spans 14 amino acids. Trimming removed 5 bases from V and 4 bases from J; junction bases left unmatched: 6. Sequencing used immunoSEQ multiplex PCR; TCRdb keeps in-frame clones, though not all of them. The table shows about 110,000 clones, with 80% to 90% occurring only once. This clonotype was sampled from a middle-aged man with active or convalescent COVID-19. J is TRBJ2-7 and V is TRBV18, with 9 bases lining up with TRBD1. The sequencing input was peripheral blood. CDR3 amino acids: CASSISGTGYEQYF. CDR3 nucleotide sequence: TGTGCCAGCTCAATTTCCGGGACAGGGTACGAGCAGTACTTC.